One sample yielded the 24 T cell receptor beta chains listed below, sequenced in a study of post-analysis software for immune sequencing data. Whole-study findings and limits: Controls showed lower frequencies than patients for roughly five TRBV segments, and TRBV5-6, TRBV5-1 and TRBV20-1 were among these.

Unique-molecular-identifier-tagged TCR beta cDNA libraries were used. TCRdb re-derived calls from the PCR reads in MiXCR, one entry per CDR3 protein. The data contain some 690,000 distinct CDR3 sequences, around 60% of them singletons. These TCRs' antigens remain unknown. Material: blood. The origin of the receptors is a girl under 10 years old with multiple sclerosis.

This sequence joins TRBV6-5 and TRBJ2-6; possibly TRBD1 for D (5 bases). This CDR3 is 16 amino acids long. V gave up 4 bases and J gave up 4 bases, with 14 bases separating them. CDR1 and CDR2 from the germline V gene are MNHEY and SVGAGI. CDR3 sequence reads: CASSCQGARGANVLTF. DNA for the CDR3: TGTGCCAGCAGTTGCCAAGGGGCCCGCGGGGCCAACGTCCTGACTTTC.

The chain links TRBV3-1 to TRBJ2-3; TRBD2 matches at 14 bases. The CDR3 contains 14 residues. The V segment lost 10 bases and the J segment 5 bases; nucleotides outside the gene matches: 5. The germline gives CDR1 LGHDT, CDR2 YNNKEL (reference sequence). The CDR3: CATGLAGGGDTQYF. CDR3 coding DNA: TGTGCCACCGGACTAGCGGGGGGTGGAGATACGCAGTATTTT.

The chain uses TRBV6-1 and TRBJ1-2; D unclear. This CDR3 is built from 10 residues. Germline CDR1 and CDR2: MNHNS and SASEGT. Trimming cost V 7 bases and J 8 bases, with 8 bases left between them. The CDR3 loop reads CASIGNGYTF. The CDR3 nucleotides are TGTGCCAGCATAGGCAACGGCTACACCTTC.

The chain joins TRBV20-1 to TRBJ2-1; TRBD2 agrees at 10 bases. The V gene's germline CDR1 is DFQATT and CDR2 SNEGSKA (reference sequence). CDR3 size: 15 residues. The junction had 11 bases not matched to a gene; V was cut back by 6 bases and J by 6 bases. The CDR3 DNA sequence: TGCAGTGCCACTCTAGCGGGAGATCGGTTCAATGAGCAGTTCTTC. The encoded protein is CSATLAGDRFNEQFF.

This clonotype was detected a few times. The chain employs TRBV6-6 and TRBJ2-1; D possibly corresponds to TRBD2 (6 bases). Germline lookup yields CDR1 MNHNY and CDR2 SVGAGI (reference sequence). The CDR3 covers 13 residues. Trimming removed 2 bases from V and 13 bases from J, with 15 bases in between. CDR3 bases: TGTGCCAGCAGTTACGTCCAAGCGGGTATTCAGTTCTTC. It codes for CASSYVQAGIQFF.

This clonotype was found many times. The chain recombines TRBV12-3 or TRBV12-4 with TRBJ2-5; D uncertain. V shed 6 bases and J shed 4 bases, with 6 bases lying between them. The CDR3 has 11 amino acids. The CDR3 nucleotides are TGTGCCAGCAGCCCCAGAGAGACCCAGTACTTC. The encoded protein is CASSPRETQYF.

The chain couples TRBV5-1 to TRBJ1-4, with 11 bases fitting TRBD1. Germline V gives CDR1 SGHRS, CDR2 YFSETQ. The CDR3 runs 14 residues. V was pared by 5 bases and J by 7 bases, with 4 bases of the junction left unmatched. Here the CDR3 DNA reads TGCGCCAGCAGTTATGGACAGGGGGCTGAAAAACTGTTTTTT. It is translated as CASSYGQGAEKLFF.

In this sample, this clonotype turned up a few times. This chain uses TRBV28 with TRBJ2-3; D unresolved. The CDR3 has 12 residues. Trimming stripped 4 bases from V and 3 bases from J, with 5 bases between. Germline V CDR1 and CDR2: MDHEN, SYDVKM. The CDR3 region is CASSSETDTQYF. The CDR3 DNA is TGTGCCAGCAGTTCTGAGACAGATACGCAGTATTTT.

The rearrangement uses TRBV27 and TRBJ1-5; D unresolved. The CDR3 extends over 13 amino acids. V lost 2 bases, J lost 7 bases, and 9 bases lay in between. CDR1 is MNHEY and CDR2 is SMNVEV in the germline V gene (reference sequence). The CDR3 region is CASSLGPQQPQHF. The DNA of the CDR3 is TGTGCCAGCAGTTTAGGGCCGCAGCAGCCCCAGCATTTT.

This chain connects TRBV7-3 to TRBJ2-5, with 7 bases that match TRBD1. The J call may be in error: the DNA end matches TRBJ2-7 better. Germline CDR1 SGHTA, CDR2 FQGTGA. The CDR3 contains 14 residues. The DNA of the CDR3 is TGTGCCAGCAGCCTGGGACAGTACTTCGACGAGCAGTACTTC. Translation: CASSLGQYFDEQYF.

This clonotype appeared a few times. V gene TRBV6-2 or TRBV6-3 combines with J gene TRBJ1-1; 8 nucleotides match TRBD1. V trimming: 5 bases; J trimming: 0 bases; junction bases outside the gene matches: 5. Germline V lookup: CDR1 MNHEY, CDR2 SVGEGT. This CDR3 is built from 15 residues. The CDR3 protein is CASSRQGILNTEAFF. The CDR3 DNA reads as TGTGCCAGCAGTCGACAGGGGATACTGAACACTGAAGCTTTCTTT.

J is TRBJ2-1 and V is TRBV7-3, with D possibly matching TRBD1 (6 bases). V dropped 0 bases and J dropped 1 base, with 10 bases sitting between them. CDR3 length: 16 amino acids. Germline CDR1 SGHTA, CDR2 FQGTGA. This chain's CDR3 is CASSLTGQGSYNEQFF. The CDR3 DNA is TGTGCCAGCAGCTTAACCGGGCAGGGGTCCTACAATGAGCAGTTCTTC.

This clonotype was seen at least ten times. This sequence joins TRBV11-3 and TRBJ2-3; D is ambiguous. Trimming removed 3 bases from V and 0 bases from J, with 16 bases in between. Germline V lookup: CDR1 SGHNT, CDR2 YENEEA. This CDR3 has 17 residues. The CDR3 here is CASSFPGLAKSTDTQYF. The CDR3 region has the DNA TGTGCCAGCAGCTTCCCGGGTCTGGCGAAGAGCACAGATACGCAGTATTTT. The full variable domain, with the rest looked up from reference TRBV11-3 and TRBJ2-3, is EAGVVQSPRYKIIEKKQPVAFWCNPISGHNTLYWYLQNLGQGPELLIRYENEEAVDDSQLPKDRFSAERLKGVDSTLKIQPAELGDSAVYLCASSFPGLAKSTDTQYFGPGTRLTVL.

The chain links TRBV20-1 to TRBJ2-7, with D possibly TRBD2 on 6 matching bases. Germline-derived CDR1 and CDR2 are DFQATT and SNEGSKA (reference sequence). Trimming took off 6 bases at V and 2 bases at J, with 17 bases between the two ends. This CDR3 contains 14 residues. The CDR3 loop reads CSAIDASDTYEQYF. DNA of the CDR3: TGCAGTGCCATCGATGCTAGCGACACCTACGAGCAGTACTTC.

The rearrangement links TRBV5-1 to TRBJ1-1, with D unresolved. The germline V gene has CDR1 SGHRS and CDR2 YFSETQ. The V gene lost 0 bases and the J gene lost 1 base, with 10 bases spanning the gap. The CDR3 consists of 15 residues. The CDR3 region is CASSLAQAGNTEAFF. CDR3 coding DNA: TGCGCCAGCAGCTTGGCCCAGGCAGGGAACACTGAAGCTTTCTTT.

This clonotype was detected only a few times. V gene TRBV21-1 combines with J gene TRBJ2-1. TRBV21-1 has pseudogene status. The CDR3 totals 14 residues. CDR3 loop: CASTGLGVDNEQFF. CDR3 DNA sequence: TGTGCCAGCACCGGCCTCGGTGTGGACAATGAGCAGTTCTTC.

The CDR3 DNA is TGTGCCAGCAGTGTGCTAGCGGGGTTTCGGAGCACAGATACGCAGTATTTT. Translated, it gives CASSVLAGFRSTDTQYF. V usage is TRBV6-1 and J usage is TRBJ2-3; 9 nucleotides agree with TRBD2. With V trimmed by 4 bases and J by 0 bases, 8 bases remained unmatched. Germline values: CDR1 MNHNS, CDR2 SASEGT. This CDR3 is built from 17 residues.

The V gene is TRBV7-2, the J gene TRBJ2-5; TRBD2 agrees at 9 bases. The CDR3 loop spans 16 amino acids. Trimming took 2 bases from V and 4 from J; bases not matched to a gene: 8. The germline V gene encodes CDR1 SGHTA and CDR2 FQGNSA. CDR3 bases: TGTGCCAGCAGCTTATTCGTTGCTAGCGGGACAGAGACCCAGTACTTC. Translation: CASSLFVASGTETQYF.

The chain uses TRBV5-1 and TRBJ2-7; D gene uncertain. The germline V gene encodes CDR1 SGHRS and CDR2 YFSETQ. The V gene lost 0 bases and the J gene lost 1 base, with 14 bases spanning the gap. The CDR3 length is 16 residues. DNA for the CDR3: TGCGCCAGCAGCTTGGAGGTCAGTTGGCCTTCCTACGAGCAGTACTTC. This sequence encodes CASSLEVSWPSYEQYF.

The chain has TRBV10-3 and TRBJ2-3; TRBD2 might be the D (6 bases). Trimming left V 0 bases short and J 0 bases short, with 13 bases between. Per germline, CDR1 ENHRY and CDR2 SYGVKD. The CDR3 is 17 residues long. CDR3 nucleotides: TGTGCCATCAGTGAGTCGAGGAGGGGAACTAGCACAGATACGCAGTATTTT. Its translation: CAISESRRGTSTDTQYF.

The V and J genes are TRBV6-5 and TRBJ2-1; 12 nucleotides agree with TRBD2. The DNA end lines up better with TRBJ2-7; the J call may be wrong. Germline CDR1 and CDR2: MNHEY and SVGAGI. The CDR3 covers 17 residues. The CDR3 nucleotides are TGTGCCAGCAGTTACCTGACTAGCGGGAGCTCCTACAATGAGCAGTACTTC. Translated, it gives CASSYLTSGSSYNEQYF.

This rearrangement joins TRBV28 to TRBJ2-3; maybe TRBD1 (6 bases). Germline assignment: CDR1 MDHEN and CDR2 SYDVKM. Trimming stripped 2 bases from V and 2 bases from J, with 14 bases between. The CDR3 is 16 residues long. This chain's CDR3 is CASSLGGHRYTDTQYF. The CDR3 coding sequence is TGTGCCAGCAGTTTAGGGGGACACCGATACACAGATACGCAGTATTTT. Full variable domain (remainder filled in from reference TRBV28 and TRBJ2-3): DVKVTQSSRYLVKRTGEKVFLECVQDMDHENMFWYRQDPGLGLRLIYFSYDVKMKEKGDIPEGYSVSREKKERFSLILESASTNQTSMYLCASSLGGHRYTDTQYFGPGTRLTVL.

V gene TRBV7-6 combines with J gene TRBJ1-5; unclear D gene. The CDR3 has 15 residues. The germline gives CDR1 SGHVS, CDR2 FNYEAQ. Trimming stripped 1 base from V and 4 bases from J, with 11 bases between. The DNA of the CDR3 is TGTGCCAGCAGCTTAGGTACCTGGGAAAATCAGCCCCAGCATTTT. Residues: CASSLGTWENQPQHF.

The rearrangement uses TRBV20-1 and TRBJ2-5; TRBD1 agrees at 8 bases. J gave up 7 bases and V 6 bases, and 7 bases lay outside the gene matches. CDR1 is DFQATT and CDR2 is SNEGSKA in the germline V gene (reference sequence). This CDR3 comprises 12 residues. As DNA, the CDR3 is TGCAGTGCCCGGACAGGGCCGGGGACCCAGTACTTC. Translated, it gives CSARTGPGTQYF.